This TCR beta chain comes out of a study of blood T cells in healthy people across ages. About the research overall: In model experiments, template switching was able to capture about one barcoded beta molecule for every two T cells that were present.

V was shortened by 7 bases and J by 3 bases, with 14 bases between the two germline ends. Germline loops: CDR1 MNHEY, CDR2 SVGAGI. This CDR3 is built from 14 residues. A second PCR of about 7 to 12 cycles used a sample-barcoded 5' primer and a J-beta primer mix. TCRdb ran MiXCR on the 5' RACE reads and lists one entry per CDR3 protein. The table has roughly 700,000 distinct CDR3 sequences, around 48% seen once. The receptor comes from an older woman in good health. The sample comprised blood. The V and J genes are TRBV6-5 and TRBJ2-3; D might be TRBD2 (6 bases). The CDR3 coding sequence is TGTGCCAGCACACGGGACTTTTCAACAGATACGCAGTATTTT. Amino acids: CASTRDFSTDTQYF.